Below, 27 T cell receptor beta chains from the same sample are listed, as sequenced in a study of blood T cell repertoires in COVID-19 (TCRdb year 2020). Receptor amplification or capture employed the immunoSEQ multiplex PCR assay. TCRdb limited this immuneACCESS table to in-frame rearrangements with V and J called. A share of clones is missing; checked studies link under half to unresolved V genes, and the rest is unexplained. The sample profile shows approximately 300,000 clones; over 75% of them were found once. The biggest ten clones account for 3.5% to 4% of the sample. What was sequenced was peripheral blood. The receptors here all came from a woman aged 45-60 years with active or convalescent COVID-19.

The chain uses TRBV19 and TRBJ2-3; possibly TRBD1 for D (5 bases). In germline, CDR1 is LNHDA, CDR2 SQIVND (reference sequence). V was shortened by 5 bases and J by 2 bases, with 14 bases between the two germline ends. The CDR3 totals 15 residues. For the CDR3, the DNA is TGTGCCAGTAGTGCGACAGTCCTTATCACAGATACGCAGTATTTT. Translation gives CASSATVLITDTQYF. Drawing the rest from reference TRBV19 and TRBJ2-3, the complete variable domain is DGGITQSPKYLFRKEGQNVTLSCEQNLNHDAMYWYRQDPGQGLRLIYYSQIVNDFQKGDIAEGYSVSREKKESFPLTVTSAQKNPTAFYLCASSATVLITDTQYFGPGTRLTVL.

This clone was counted a few times. This chain links TRBV6-2 or TRBV6-3 with TRBJ1-3, with D unclear. Trimming took 4 bases from V and 0 from J, leaving 7 bases between them. The CDR3 consists of 14 residues. From germline, CDR1 is MNHEY and CDR2 SVGEGT. The chain's CDR3 is CASSSPNSGNTIYF. The CDR3 DNA sequence: TGTGCCAGCAGTTCTCCTAACTCTGGAAACACCATATATTTT.

The chain carries TRBV12-5 and TRBJ1-1; perhaps TRBD1 as D (6 bases). Trimming shortened V by 6 bases and J by 6 bases, and 11 bases separated the two germline ends. The CDR3 runs 12 residues. Per the germline V gene, CDR1 is LGHNT and CDR2 is FRNRAP. The CDR3 reads CASGKQGAEAFF. CDR3 DNA sequence: TGTGCTAGTGGAAAACAGGGCGCTGAAGCTTTCTTT.

The J gene is TRBJ1-5, the V gene TRBV7-2, with D tentatively TRBD1 (6 bases). The CDR3 is 15 residues long. Germline-derived CDR1 and CDR2 are SGHTA and FQGNSA. Between the trimmed V and J ends, which lost 2 bases and 6 bases, there was a span of 14 bases. The DNA of the CDR3 is TGTGCCAGCAGCTTAACAACGGGGGGGGCTCAGCCCCAGCATTTT. It is translated as CASSLTTGGAQPQHF.

Turning to this clone: In this CDR3 the conserved last residue, phenylalanine or tryptophan, is missing, so a read error is likely. Because the CDR3's place on the DNA is in doubt, the DNA is left out and the CDR3 is given as listed by TCRdb. The chain couples TRBV7-2 to TRBJ1-1; TRBD1, the table's D call, was not compared with the DNA. The CDR3 is made up of 12 amino acids, end residues included. Germline CDR1 SGHTA, CDR2 FQGNSA. CDR3 protein: CASSLVTGPVGI.

This chain links TRBV28 with TRBJ2-7; TRBD2 aligns across 7 bases. V was clipped by 2 bases and J by 0 bases; unmatched bases: 7. This CDR3 comprises 16 residues. Per the germline V gene, CDR1 is MDHEN and CDR2 is SYDVKM. The CDR3 spells CASSLAGVFGSYEQYF. The CDR3 DNA reads TGTGCCAGCAGTTTAGCGGGAGTGTTTGGCTCCTACGAGCAGTACTTC.

V gene TRBV12-3 or TRBV12-4 combines with J gene TRBJ1-2; D might be TRBD1 (5 bases). The CDR3 has 11 residues. Between the trimmed V and J ends, which lost 5 bases and 5 bases, there was a span of 6 bases. The CDR3 here is CASSQGYGYTF. CDR3 in DNA: TGTGCCAGCAGTCAGGGATATGGCTACACCTTC.

This chain joins TRBV11-1 and TRBJ2-1; TRBD2 matches at 10 bases. V gave up 5 bases and J gave up 7 bases; unmatched junction bases: 5. This CDR3 has 14 amino acids. Per germline, CDR1 SGHAT and CDR2 FQDESV (reference sequence). CDR3 region: CASSPGLARNEQFF. DNA of the CDR3: TGTGCCAGCAGCCCGGGACTAGCGAGGAATGAGCAGTTCTTC.

The chain joins TRBV21-1 to TRBJ1-1. TRBV21-1 constitutes a pseudogene. The CDR3 has 11 amino acids. The CDR3 DNA reads TGTGCCAGCAGCTTAGAAATTGAAGCTTTCTTT. As protein: CASSLEIEAFF.

V usage is TRBV11-2 and J usage is TRBJ2-7, with 10 bases lining up with TRBD2. This CDR3 is 14 amino acids long. Germline V gives CDR1 SGHAT, CDR2 FQNNGV. V shed 5 bases, J shed 6 bases, and the junction held 7 bases outside the gene matches. Here the CDR3 DNA reads TGTGCCAGCAGCCTTGGGCTAGCGGGAGCCGAGCAGTACTTC. It translates to CASSLGLAGAEQYF.

This chain links TRBV18 with TRBJ2-7; the D gene is possibly TRBD1 (6 bases). The V gene's germline CDR1 is KGHSH and CDR2 LQKENI. The CDR3 consists of 13 residues. The V end lost 4 bases, the J end lost 7 bases, and 14 bases lay between the germline ends. CDR3 bases: TGTGCCAGCTCACACCCGGGCAGGGGAGAGCAGTACTTC. As protein: CASSHPGRGEQYF.

The chain uses TRBV27 and TRBJ2-7; D possibly corresponds to TRBD1 (7 bases). Germline CDR1 and CDR2: MNHEY and SMNVEV (reference sequence). V was trimmed by 6 bases and J by 1 base, leaving 16 bases between them. CDR3 size: 15 residues. The CDR3: CASSRLRDRSYEQYF. The CDR3 DNA reads as TGTGCCAGCAGCCGCCTGCGGGACAGATCCTACGAGCAGTACTTC.

The V call is TRBV7-2, the J call TRBJ1-3; 7 bases agree with TRBD1. The CDR3 loop spans 14 amino acids. Germline values: CDR1 SGHTA, CDR2 FQGNSA. The J segment lost 9 bases and the V segment lost 5 bases, leaving 10 bases of the junction unmatched. CDR3 in amino acids: CASSVSGQWTTIYF. Written as DNA, the CDR3 is TGTGCCAGCAGCGTTTCGGGACAGTGGACCACCATATATTTT.

The rearrangement links TRBV25-1 to TRBJ1-5; the match to TRBD1 covers 7 bases. Germline CDR1 is MGHDK and CDR2 is SYGVNS. The junction had 7 bases not matched to a gene; V was cut back by 4 bases and J by 1 base. The CDR3 consists of 16 residues. DNA for the CDR3: TGTGCCAGCAGTGGGGATTTACAGGGGAGCAATCAGCCCCAGCATTTT. Translated: CASSGDLQGSNQPQHF.

V and J are TRBV6-1 and TRBJ1-3; D might be TRBD1 (6 bases). V shed 1 base and J shed 1 base, with 14 bases lying between them. Germline CDR1 reads MNHNS; CDR2 reads SASEGT. The CDR3 is made up of 17 amino acids. The CDR3 DNA sequence: TGTGCCAGCAGTGAAGGACAGGCGCGGGCATCTGGAAACACCATATATTTT. Translated, it gives CASSEGQARASGNTIYF.

CDR3 DNA sequence: TGTGCCAGCAGAACCGGGACTAGCGCCACCGGGGAGCTGTTTTTT. Translating it yields CASRTGTSATGELFF. The chain joins TRBV14 to TRBJ2-2; 10 bases fit TRBD2. The V gene's germline CDR1 is SGHDN and CDR2 FVKESK. This CDR3 comprises 15 residues. V was pared by 6 bases and J by 4 bases, with 5 bases of the junction left unmatched.

The CDR3 nucleotides are TGTGCCAGTAGTATGAGAGGCGGTGGGTCCACTGAAGCTTTCTTT. Its protein product is CASSMRGGGSTEAFF. The chain has TRBV19 and TRBJ1-1; no clear D. The CDR3 length is 15 residues. CDR1 is LNHDA, CDR2 SQIVND, per germline (reference sequence). Deletions cut 3 bases from V and 4 bases from J, with 15 bases between.

The rearrangement uses TRBV30 and TRBJ1-1; possible D gene TRBD1, 5 bases. The ends were cut back, 7 bases at V and 0 bases at J, with 15 bases in the middle. The CDR3 covers 14 residues. The germline gives CDR1 GTSNPN, CDR2 SVGIG (reference sequence). DNA for the CDR3: TGTGCCTACCACCGGGGGGTAATGAACACTGAAGCTTTCTTT. Protein: CAYHRGVMNTEAFF.

The J gene is TRBJ2-7, the V gene TRBV6-2 or TRBV6-3; 12 bases agree with TRBD2. V trimming: 5 bases; J trimming: 2 bases; junction bases outside the gene matches: 4. The CDR3 has 15 amino acids. Germline V gene lookup returns CDR1 MNHEY and CDR2 SVGEGT. The CDR3 sequence: CASSPGLAGTYEQYF. The CDR3 DNA reads TGTGCCAGCAGTCCAGGACTAGCGGGGACCTACGAGCAGTACTTC.

The chain recombines TRBV18 with TRBJ2-7, with 7 bases aligning to TRBD1. The junction had 0 bases not matched to a gene; V was cut back by 4 bases and J by 0 bases. The CDR3 has 13 residues. Per the germline V gene, CDR1 is KGHSH and CDR2 is LQKENI. For the CDR3, the DNA is TGTGCCAGCTCACGGGACAGCTCCTACGAGCAGTACTTC. Amino acids: CASSRDSSYEQYF.

V is TRBV30 and J is TRBJ1-5, with D perhaps TRBD1 (6 bases). Germline CDR1 is GTSNPN and CDR2 is SVGIG (reference sequence). V lost 3 bases, J lost 6 bases, and 24 bases lay in between. The CDR3 consists of 17 residues. This CDR3 is CAWSVKSQGRGRQPQHF. The CDR3 DNA reads as TGTGCCTGGAGCGTGAAAAGTCAGGGGAGGGGCCGTCAGCCCCAGCATTTT. Complete variable domain (other parts from reference TRBV30 and TRBJ1-5): SQTIHQWPATLVQPVGSPLSLECTVEGTSNPNLYWYRQAAGRGLQLLFYSVGIGQISSEVPQNLSASRPQDRQFILSSKKLLLSDSGFYLCAWSVKSQGRGRQPQHFGDGTRLSIL.

The chain links TRBV7-9 to TRBJ2-3; D is possibly TRBD1 (5 bases). The CDR3 totals 15 residues. CDR1 SEHNR and CDR2 FQNEAQ come from the germline V gene (reference sequence). The V end was cut by 1 base, the J end by 0 bases, with 8 bases between. CDR3 DNA sequence: TGTGCCAGCAGCTTAGGCGACAGTAGCACAGATACGCAGTATTTT. Protein product: CASSLGDSSTDTQYF.

The chain uses TRBV7-2 and TRBJ2-7; 12 nucleotides line up with TRBD2. The CDR3 has 15 residues. CDR1 is SGHTA, CDR2 FQGNSA, per germline. The junction had 6 bases not matched to a gene; V was cut back by 5 bases and J by 4 bases. In DNA, the CDR3 is TGTGCCAGCAGCCCGACTAGCGGGGGCTCGTACGAGCAGTACTTC. Translating it yields CASSPTSGGSYEQYF. The full variable domain, in which reference TRBV7-2 and TRBJ2-7 provide the parts outside the CDR3, is GAGVSQSPSNKVTEKGKDVELRCDPISGHTALYWYRQSLGQGLEFLIYFQGNSAPDKSGLPSDRFSAERTGGSVSTLTIQRTQQEDSAVYLCASSPTSGGSYEQYFGPGTRLTVT.

V gene TRBV28 combines with J gene TRBJ2-7; possibly TRBD1 for D (7 bases). CDR1 and CDR2 from the germline V gene are MDHEN and SYDVKM. Trimming cost V 6 bases and J 3 bases, with 21 bases left between them. This CDR3 contains 16 residues. The CDR3 DNA is TGTGCCAGCAGCCTTCGAGGAGGGGGCAGCCTCTACGAGCAGTACTTC. This translates into CASSLRGGGSLYEQYF.

The CDR3 protein is CASSLWGRTEAFF. The CDR3 bases are TGTGCCAGCAGTTTATGGGGTAGGACAGAAGCTTTCTTT. The V call is TRBV28, the J call TRBJ1-1, with a possible D match to TRBD1 (5 bases). Germline CDR1 reads MDHEN; CDR2 reads SYDVKM. CDR3 length: 13 residues. Trimming removed 0 bases from V and 8 bases from J, with 10 bases in between.

This chain links TRBV9 with TRBJ2-2, with 7 bases fitting TRBD2. The CDR3 loop spans 17 amino acids. Looked up from germline, CDR1 is SGDLS and CDR2 is YYNGEE. After removal of 0 bases from V and 4 bases from J, the junction contained 9 bases not matched to a gene. As DNA, the CDR3 is TGTGCCAGCAGCGTAGGGGTTGGGGGGACTACCACCGGGGAGCTGTTTTTT. This encodes CASSVGVGGTTTGELFF.

V gene TRBV7-2 combines with J gene TRBJ1-1; D not certain. V lost 0 bases, J lost 1 base, and 15 bases lay in between. CDR1 and CDR2 from the germline V gene are SGHTA and FQGNSA. The CDR3 totals 17 residues. The CDR3 region has the DNA TGTGCCAGCAGCTTAGCGCGTGTAAGGCGGGAGAACACTGAAGCTTTCTTT. Protein: CASSLARVRRENTEAFF.